The 24 T cell receptor beta chains given below trace back to one sample, sequenced in a study of cytomegalovirus exposure and HLA in healthy donors. The PCR contained 60 Vbeta and 13 Jbeta primers. Here immunoSEQ multiplex PCR was the method, and the copy in TCRdb shows in-frame clones only, minus some. Of about 200,000 clones listed, 65% to 90% were seen once; the top ten hold around 1.5%. Sequenced: PBMCs. These receptors were taken from a girl between 5 and 17 years old in good health and CMV-seronegative.

The V gene is TRBV6-1, the J gene TRBJ1-4, with TRBD1 matching over 9 bases. The CDR3 runs to 13 residues. The germline V gene has CDR1 MNHNS and CDR2 SASEGT. V trimming: 10 bases; J trimming: 8 bases; junction bases outside the gene matches: 8. The CDR3 reads CATGDRVIEKLFF. In DNA, the CDR3 is TGTGCCACAGGGGACAGGGTAATAGAAAAACTGTTTTTT.

The chain uses TRBV6-6 and TRBJ1-1, with D possibly being TRBD1 (5 bases). V was pared by 6 bases and J by 3 bases, with 20 bases between. From germline, CDR1 is MNHNY and CDR2 SVGAGI (reference sequence). The CDR3 sequence is 16 residues long. The chain's CDR3 is CASSRRGGTRYTEAFF. CDR3 nucleotide sequence: TGTGCCAGCAGCCGTCGAGGAGGGACCCGCTACACTGAAGCTTTCTTT.

CDR3 sequence reads: CASWDKVVAQPQHF. CDR3 sequence (DNA): TGTGCCAGTTGGGACAAAGTGGTTGCTCAGCCCCAGCATTTT. The chain has TRBV19 and TRBJ1-5, with a weak D call TRBD1 (6 bases). Trimming cost V 8 bases and J 6 bases, with 17 bases left between them. The length of the CDR3 is 14 residues. CDR1 and CDR2 (germline): LNHDA, SQIVND (reference sequence).

This chain links TRBV7-9 with TRBJ1-3; D gene uncertain. CDR1 and CDR2 (germline): SEHNR, FQNEAQ (reference sequence). V lost 5 bases and J lost 0, with 8 bases in between. The CDR3 consists of 14 residues. The CDR3 nucleotides read TGTGCCAGCAGCCTAGAGAGCTCTGGAAACACCATATATTTT. Residues: CASSLESSGNTIYF. Looking up the rest from reference TRBV7-9 and TRBJ1-3 gives the full variable domain: DTGVSQNPRHKITKRGQNVTFRCDPISEHNRLYWYRQTLGQGPEFLTYFQNEAQLEKSRLLSDRFSAERPKGSFSTLEIQRTEQGDSAMYLCASSLESSGNTIYFGEGSWLTVV.

In its sample, this clone was seen once. The V gene is TRBV5-1, the J gene TRBJ2-1; D possibly corresponds to TRBD2 (5 bases). This CDR3 has 16 residues. The V gene's germline CDR1 is SGHRS and CDR2 YFSETQ. Trimming stripped 4 bases from V and 5 bases from J, with 19 bases between. The CDR3 protein is CASSPGYGGLNNEQFF. The CDR3 DNA reads as TGCGCCAGCAGCCCTGGCTACGGCGGGCTAAACAATGAGCAGTTCTTC.

V gene TRBV18 combines with J gene TRBJ2-7, with D possibly TRBD2 on 6 matching bases. This CDR3 region has 14 residues. Trimming stripped 2 bases from V and 2 bases from J, with 10 bases between. Germline CDR1 reads KGHSH; CDR2 reads LQKENI. The DNA of the CDR3 is TGTGCCAGCTCACCAGGACGGGAGCCCTACGAGCAGTACTTC. Translated, it gives CASSPGREPYEQYF.

This clone occurred a few times. V gene TRBV13 combines with J gene TRBJ1-1; D uncertain. This CDR3 region has 13 residues. V lost 1 base and J lost 6, with 9 bases in between. CDR1 PRHDT and CDR2 FYEKMQ come from the germline V gene (reference sequence). The CDR3 protein is CASSLALTPEAFF. The DNA for the CDR3 is TGTGCCAGCAGCTTAGCATTAACTCCTGAAGCTTTCTTT. The full variable domain, in which reference TRBV13 and TRBJ1-1 provide the parts outside the CDR3, is AAGVIQSPRHLIKEKRETATLKCYPIPRHDTVYWYQQGPGQDPQFLISFYEKMQSDKGSIPDRFSAQQFSDYHSELNMSSLELGDSALYFCASSLALTPEAFFGQGTRLTVV.

The chain couples TRBV28 to TRBJ1-2; TRBD1 is a possible D gene (5 bases). Germline CDR1 is MDHEN and CDR2 is SYDVKM. CDR3 size: 13 residues. V dropped 6 bases and J dropped 2 bases, with 10 bases sitting between them. The CDR3 loop is CASREPGNYGYTF. The DNA of the CDR3 is TGTGCCAGCAGGGAACCAGGGAACTATGGCTACACCTTC.

The chain has TRBV29-1 and TRBJ1-2; D is ambiguous. CDR3 length: 12 residues. Germline V gene sequence: CDR1 SQVTM, CDR2 ANQGSEA. V lost 1 base, J lost 6 bases, and 9 bases lay in between. The CDR3 region is CSVEGIRDGYTF. The CDR3 nucleotides are TGCAGCGTTGAAGGGATCCGGGATGGCTACACCTTC.

The rearrangement uses TRBV28 and TRBJ2-1; possible D gene TRBD2, 7 bases. Trimming stripped 6 bases from V and 9 bases from J, with 21 bases between. This CDR3 is built from 15 residues. The germline CDR1 and CDR2 sequences are MDHEN and SYDVKM. The CDR3 sequence: CASRDFKGGRGEQFF. DNA of the CDR3: TGTGCCAGCAGGGATTTTAAGGGGGGGCGCGGTGAGCAGTTCTTC.

The chain carries TRBV6-6 and TRBJ1-1; 9 nucleotides align to TRBD1. Germline V gene lookup returns CDR1 MNHNY and CDR2 SVGAGI (reference sequence). The CDR3 totals 15 residues. Trimming removed 4 bases from V and 6 bases from J; junction bases left unmatched: 9. The CDR3 loop reads CASSSPDRGRPEAFF. In nucleotides, the CDR3 is TGTGCCAGCAGTTCTCCGGACAGGGGAAGACCTGAAGCTTTCTTT.

This clone has more than one count but fewer than ten. This chain uses TRBV5-1 with TRBJ1-4; D not certain. This CDR3 contains 16 residues. With 4 bases removed from V and 7 bases from J, the gap between germline ends came to 20 bases. From germline, CDR1 is SGHRS and CDR2 YFSETQ. CDR3 in DNA: TGCGCCAGCAGCCCCGACCGGAGGCCGGGCGGTGAAAAACTGTTTTTT. Its protein product is CASSPDRRPGGEKLFF.

This sequence joins TRBV5-1 and TRBJ2-6; 11 nucleotides align to TRBD1. The CDR3 covers 18 residues. The V segment lost 6 bases and the J segment 0 bases; nucleotides outside the gene matches: 8. Germline lookup yields CDR1 SGHRS and CDR2 YFSETQ. The chain's CDR3 is CASNQGGTGGSGANVLTF. In DNA, the CDR3 is TGCGCCAGCAATCAAGGAGGGACAGGGGGCTCTGGGGCCAACGTCCTGACTTTC.

The chain employs TRBV29-1 and TRBJ2-2; 7 bases are shared with TRBD1. The CDR3 contains 13 residues. Germline V gives CDR1 SQVTM, CDR2 ANQGSEA. Unmatched junction bases numbered 3, after V lost 7 bases and J lost 1 base. Here the CDR3 reads CSGGQLNTGELFF. The CDR3 nucleotides read TGCAGCGGGGGACAGTTGAACACCGGGGAGCTGTTTTTT.

This clone appeared a single time. The chain combines TRBV28 with TRBJ1-1; D uncertain. This CDR3 has 13 amino acids. CDR1 MDHEN and CDR2 SYDVKM come from the germline V gene. V was clipped by 8 bases and J by 0 bases, with 10 bases between them. The CDR3 spells CASCVQLNTEAFF. DNA for the CDR3: TGTGCCAGCTGCGTCCAATTGAACACTGAAGCTTTCTTT.

This clone has just one count. This sequence joins TRBV18 and TRBJ2-5; 7 positions agree with TRBD2. The V and J ends lost 3 bases and 1 base, in that order; junction bases with no gene match: 2. CDR1 and CDR2 (germline): KGHSH, LQKENI. The CDR3 spans 14 residues. CDR3 sequence (DNA): TGTGCCAGCTCACCGAGCGGGACCCAAGAGACCCAGTACTTC. This sequence encodes CASSPSGTQETQYF. Full variable domain (outside the CDR3, taken from reference TRBV18 and TRBJ2-5): NAGVMQNPRHLVRRRGQEARLRCSPMKGHSHVYWYRQLPEEGLKFMVYLQKENIIDESGMPKERFSAEFPKEGPSILRIQQVVRGDSAAYFCASSPSGTQETQYFGPGTRLLVL.

V is TRBV15 and J is TRBJ2-1; TRBD2 might be the D (5 bases). Germline CDR1 is LNHNV and CDR2 is YYDKDF (reference sequence). The CDR3 is 14 amino acids. V was clipped by 9 bases and J by 3 bases, with 15 bases between them. In nucleotides, the CDR3 is TGTGCCACGCTGGACTCCGGATTCTACAATGAGCAGTTCTTC. Translation gives CATLDSGFYNEQFF.

The chain has TRBV4-1 and TRBJ2-1, with 11 bases aligning to TRBD2. V lost 6 bases to trimming and J lost 1 base; unmatched junction nucleotides: 8. This CDR3 has 17 residues. CDR1 is MGHRA, CDR2 YSYEKL, per germline. The CDR3 DNA follows: TGCGCCAGCAGGCTTAGGATAGCGGGAGGGTCCTACAATGAGCAGTTCTTC. It is translated as CASRLRIAGGSYNEQFF.

The rearrangement joins TRBV19 to TRBJ1-2, with a possible D match to TRBD1 (5 bases). The CDR3 runs to 15 residues. Per germline, CDR1 LNHDA and CDR2 SQIVND (reference sequence). V lost 10 bases and J 3 bases, leaving 21 bases between the germline ends. The CDR3 nucleotides read TGTGCCACGAGCCCCCGACAGCTACCTGACTATGGCTACACCTTC. Encoded protein: CATSPRQLPDYGYTF. The full variable domain, its missing parts supplied by reference TRBV19 and TRBJ1-2, is DGGITQSPKYLFRKEGQNVTLSCEQNLNHDAMYWYRQDPGQGLRLIYYSQIVNDFQKGDIAEGYSVSREKKESFPLTVTSAQKNPTAFYLCATSPRQLPDYGYTFGSGTRLTVV.

This clone appeared once. V and J are TRBV5-5 and TRBJ2-3; D is possibly TRBD1 (5 bases). Germline V gene sequence: CDR1 SGHKS, CDR2 YYEKEE (reference sequence). With 1 base removed from V and 0 bases from J, the gap between germline ends came to 9 bases. The CDR3 is 15 residues long. The CDR3 loop reads CASSLMGLSTDTQYF. The CDR3, as DNA: TGTGCCAGCAGCTTGATGGGGCTTAGCACAGATACGCAGTATTTT. Filled out from reference TRBV5-5 and TRBJ2-3, the complete variable domain reads DAGVTQSPTHLIKTRGQQVTLRCSPISGHKSVSWYQQVLGQGPQFIFQYYEKEERGRGNFPDRFSARQFPNYSSELNVNALLLGDSALYLCASSLMGLSTDTQYFGPGTRLTVL.

The genes are TRBV2 and TRBJ2-4; 9 positions agree with TRBD1. Germline CDR1 reads SNHLY; CDR2 reads FYNNEI. After removal of 6 bases from V and 6 bases from J, the junction contained 6 bases not matched to a gene. The CDR3 sequence is 14 residues long. The DNA of the CDR3 is TGTGCCAGCAGAGCGACAGGGGGAACAAACATTCAGTACTTC. Translating it yields CASRATGGTNIQYF.

The rearrangement uses TRBV10-1 and TRBJ2-7; TRBD2 matches at 8 bases. V lost 2 bases, J lost 8 bases, and 8 bases stayed unmatched. Germline CDR1 WNHNN, CDR2 SYGVQD (reference sequence). The CDR3 sequence is 14 residues long. The CDR3 reads CASSETSGGEKQYF. As DNA, the CDR3 is TGCGCCAGCAGTGAGACTAGCGGAGGGGAGAAGCAGTACTTC.

This sequence joins TRBV28 and TRBJ2-7, with 7 nucleotides matching TRBD1. The CDR3 consists of 13 residues. Trimming cost V 2 bases and J 7 bases; bases outside gene matches: 5. Germline CDR1 reads MDHEN; CDR2 reads SYDVKM. This CDR3 reads CASSLGQGEEQYF. The CDR3 DNA follows: TGTGCCAGCAGTTTAGGTCAGGGGGAAGAGCAGTACTTC. The whole variable domain, remainder taken from reference TRBV28 and TRBJ2-7, is DVKVTQSSRYLVKRTGEKVFLECVQDMDHENMFWYRQDPGLGLRLIYFSYDVKMKEKGDIPEGYSVSREKKERFSLILESASTNQTSMYLCASSLGQGEEQYFGPGTRLTVT.

The chain carries TRBV23-1 and TRBJ2-5, with D perhaps matching TRBD1 (5 bases). TRBV23-1 has ORF status, its function being uncertain. The CDR3 extends over 12 amino acids. Trimming took 3 bases from V and 5 from J, leaving 7 bases between them. The CDR3: CASSQTAETQYF. The DNA of the CDR3 is TGCGCCAGCAGTCAGACAGCCGAGACCCAGTACTTC.